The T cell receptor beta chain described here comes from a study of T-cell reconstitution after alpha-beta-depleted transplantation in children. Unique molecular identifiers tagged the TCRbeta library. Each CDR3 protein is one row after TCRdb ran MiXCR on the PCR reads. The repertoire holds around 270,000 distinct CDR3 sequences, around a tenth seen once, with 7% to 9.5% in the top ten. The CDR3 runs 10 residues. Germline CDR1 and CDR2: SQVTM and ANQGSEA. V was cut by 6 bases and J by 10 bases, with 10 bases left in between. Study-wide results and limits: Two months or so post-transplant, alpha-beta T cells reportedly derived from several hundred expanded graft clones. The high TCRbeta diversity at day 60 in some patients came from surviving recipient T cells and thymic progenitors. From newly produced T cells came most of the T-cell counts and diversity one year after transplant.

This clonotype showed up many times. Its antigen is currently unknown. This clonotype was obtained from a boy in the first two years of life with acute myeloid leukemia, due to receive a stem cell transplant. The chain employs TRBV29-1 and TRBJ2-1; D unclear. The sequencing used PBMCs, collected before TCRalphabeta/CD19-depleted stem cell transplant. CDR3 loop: CSVLPGEQFF. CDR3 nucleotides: TGCAGCGTGCTCCCCGGGGAGCAGTTCTTC.